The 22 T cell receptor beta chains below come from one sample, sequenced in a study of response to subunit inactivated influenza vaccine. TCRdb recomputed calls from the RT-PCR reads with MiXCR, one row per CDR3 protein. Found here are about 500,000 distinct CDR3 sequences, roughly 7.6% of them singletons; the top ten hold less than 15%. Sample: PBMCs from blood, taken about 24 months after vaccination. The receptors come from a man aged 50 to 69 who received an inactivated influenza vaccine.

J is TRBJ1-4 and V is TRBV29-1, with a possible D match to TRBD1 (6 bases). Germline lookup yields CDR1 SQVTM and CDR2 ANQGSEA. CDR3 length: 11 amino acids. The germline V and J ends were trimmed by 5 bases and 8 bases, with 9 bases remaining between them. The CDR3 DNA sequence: TGCAGCGTTACGAGGGGGGAAAAACTGTTTTTT. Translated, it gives CSVTRGEKLFF.

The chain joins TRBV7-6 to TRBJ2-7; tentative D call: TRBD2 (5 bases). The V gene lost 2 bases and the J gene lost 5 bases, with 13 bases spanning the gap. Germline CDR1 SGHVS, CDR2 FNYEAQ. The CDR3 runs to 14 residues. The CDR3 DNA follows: TGTGCCAGCAGCTTAAGAGGGAGTCGGCACGAGCAGTACTTC. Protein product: CASSLRGSRHEQYF. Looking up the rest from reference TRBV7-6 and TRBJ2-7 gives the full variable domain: GAGVSQSPRYKVTKRGQDVALRCDPISGHVSLYWYRQALGQGPEFLTYFNYEAQQDKSGLPNDRFSAERPEGSISTLTIQRTEQRDSAMYRCASSLRGSRHEQYFGPGTRLTVT.

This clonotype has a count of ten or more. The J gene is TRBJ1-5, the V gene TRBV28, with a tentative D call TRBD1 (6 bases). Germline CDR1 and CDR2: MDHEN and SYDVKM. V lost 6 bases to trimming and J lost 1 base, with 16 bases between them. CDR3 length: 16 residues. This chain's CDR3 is CASSPSGEGSNQPQHF. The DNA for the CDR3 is TGTGCCAGCAGCCCCTCAGGGGAGGGGAGCAATCAGCCCCAGCATTTT.

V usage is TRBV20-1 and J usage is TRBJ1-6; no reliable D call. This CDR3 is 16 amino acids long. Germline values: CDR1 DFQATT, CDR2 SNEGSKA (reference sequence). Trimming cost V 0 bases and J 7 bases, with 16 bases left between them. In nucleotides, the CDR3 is TGCAGTGCTAGAGATTTCAGGAAGCCTAGAAATTCACCCCTCCACTTT. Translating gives CSARDFRKPRNSPLHF.

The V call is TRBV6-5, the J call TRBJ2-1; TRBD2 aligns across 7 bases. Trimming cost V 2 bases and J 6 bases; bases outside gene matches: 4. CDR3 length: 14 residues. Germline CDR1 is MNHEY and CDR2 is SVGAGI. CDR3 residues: CASSYRGGINEQFF. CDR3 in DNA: TGTGCCAGCAGTTACCGCGGGGGTATCAATGAGCAGTTCTTC.

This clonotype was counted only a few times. DNA for the CDR3: TGTGCCAGCAGCACGGGGATTCTTTCCACAGATACGCAGTATTTT. Translation: CASSTGILSTDTQYF. This chain links TRBV9 with TRBJ2-3; the D gene is possibly TRBD2 (5 bases). The CDR3 spans 15 residues. Germline CDR1 reads SGDLS; CDR2 reads YYNGEE. Trimming removed 4 bases at V and 2 bases at J, with 14 bases between.

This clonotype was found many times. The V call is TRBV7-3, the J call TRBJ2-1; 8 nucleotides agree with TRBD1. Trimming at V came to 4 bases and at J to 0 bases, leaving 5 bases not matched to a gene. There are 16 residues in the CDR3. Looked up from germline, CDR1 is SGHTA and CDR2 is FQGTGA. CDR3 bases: TGTGCCAGCAGCTCGCGACAGGGGAGCTCCTACAATGAGCAGTTCTTC. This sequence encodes CASSSRQGSSYNEQFF.

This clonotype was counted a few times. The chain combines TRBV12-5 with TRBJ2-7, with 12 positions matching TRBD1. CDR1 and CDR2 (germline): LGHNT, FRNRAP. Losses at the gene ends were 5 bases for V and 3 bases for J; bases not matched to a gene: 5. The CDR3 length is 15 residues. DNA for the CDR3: TGTGCTAGTGGTCCCGGGACAGGGGGCCTCTACGAGCAGTACTTC. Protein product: CASGPGTGGLYEQYF.

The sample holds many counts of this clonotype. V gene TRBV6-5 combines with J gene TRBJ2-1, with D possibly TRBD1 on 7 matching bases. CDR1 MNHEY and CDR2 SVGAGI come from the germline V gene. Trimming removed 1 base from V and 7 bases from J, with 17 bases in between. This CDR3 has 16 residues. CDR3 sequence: CASSYLSTGRLNEQFF. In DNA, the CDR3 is TGTGCCAGCAGTTACTTATCGACAGGGAGGTTGAATGAGCAGTTCTTC.

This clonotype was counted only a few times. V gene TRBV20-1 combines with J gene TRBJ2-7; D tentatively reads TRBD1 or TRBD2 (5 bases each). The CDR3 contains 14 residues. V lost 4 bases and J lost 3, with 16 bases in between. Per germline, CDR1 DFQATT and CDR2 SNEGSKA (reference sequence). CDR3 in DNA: TGCAGTGCTAATAGTGGGGGACGTTTCTACGAGCAGTACTTC. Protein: CSANSGGRFYEQYF.

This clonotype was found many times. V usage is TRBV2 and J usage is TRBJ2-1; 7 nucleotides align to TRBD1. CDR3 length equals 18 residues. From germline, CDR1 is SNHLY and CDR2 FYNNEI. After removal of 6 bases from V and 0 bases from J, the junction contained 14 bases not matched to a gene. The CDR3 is CASRSPRRQGSSYNEQFF. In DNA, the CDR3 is TGTGCCAGCAGGTCCCCGCGGAGACAGGGAAGCTCCTACAATGAGCAGTTCTTC.

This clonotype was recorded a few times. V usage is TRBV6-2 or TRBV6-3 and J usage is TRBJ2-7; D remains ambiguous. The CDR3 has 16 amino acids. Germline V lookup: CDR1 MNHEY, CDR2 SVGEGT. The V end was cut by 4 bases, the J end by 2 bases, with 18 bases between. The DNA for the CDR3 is TGTGCCAGCAGTTCGTCCGCCCATCGCCGAACCTACGAGCAGTACTTC. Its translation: CASSSSAHRRTYEQYF.

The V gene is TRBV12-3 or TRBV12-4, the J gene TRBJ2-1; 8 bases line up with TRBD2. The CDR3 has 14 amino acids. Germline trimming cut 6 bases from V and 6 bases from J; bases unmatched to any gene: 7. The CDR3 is CASSRGGRTNEQFF. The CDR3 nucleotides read TGTGCCAGCAGCCGGGGGGGCCGAACCAATGAGCAGTTCTTC.

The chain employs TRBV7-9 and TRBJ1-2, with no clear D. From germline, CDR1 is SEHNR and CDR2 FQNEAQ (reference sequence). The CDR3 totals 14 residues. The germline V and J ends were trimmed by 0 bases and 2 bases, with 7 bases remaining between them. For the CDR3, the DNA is TGTGCCAGCAGCTTAGCTTCGGTGAACTATGGCTACACCTTC. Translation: CASSLASVNYGYTF.

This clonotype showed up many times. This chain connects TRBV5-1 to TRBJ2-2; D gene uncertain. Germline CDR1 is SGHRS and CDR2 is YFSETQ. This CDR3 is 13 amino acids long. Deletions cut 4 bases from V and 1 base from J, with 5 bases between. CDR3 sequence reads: CASSGENTGELFF. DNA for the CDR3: TGCGCCAGCAGCGGGGAGAACACCGGGGAGCTGTTTTTT.

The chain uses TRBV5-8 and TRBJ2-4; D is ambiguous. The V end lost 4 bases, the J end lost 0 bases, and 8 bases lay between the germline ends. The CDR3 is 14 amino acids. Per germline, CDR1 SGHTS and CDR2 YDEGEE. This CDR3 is CASSPRQAKNIQYF. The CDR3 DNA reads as TGTGCCAGCAGCCCACGCCAAGCCAAAAACATTCAGTACTTC.

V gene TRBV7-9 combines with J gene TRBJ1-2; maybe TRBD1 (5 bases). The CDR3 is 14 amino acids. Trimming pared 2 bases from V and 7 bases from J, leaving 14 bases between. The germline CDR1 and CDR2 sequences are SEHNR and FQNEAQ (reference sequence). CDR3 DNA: TGTGCCAGCAGCTTATCAGGGAAAGCTGTTGGCTACACCTTC. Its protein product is CASSLSGKAVGYTF.

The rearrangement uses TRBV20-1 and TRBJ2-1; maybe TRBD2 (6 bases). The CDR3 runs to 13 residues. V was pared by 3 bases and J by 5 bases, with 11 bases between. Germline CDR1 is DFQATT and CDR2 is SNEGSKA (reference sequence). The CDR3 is CSARGLANNEQFF. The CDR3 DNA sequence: TGCAGTGCTAGGGGCCTAGCGAACAATGAGCAGTTCTTC.

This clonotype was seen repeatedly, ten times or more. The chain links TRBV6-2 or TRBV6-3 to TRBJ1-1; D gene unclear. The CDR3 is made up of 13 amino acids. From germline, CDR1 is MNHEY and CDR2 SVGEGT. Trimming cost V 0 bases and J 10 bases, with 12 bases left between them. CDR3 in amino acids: CASSYSVTDGAFF. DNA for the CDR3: TGTGCCAGCAGTTACTCGGTCACTGATGGAGCTTTCTTT.

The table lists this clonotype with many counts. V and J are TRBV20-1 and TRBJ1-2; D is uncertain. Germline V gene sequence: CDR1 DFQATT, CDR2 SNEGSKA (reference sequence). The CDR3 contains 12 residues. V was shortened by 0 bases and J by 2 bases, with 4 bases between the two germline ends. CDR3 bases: TGCAGTGCTAGAGATAACAACTATGGCTACACCTTC. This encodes CSARDNNYGYTF.

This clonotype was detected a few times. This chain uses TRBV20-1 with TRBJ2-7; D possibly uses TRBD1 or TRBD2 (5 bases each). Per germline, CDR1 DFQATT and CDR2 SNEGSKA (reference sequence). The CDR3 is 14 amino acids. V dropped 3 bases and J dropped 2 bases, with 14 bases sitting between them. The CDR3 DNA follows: TGCAGTGCTAGTAGCCGGGACGGACCCTACGAGCAGTACTTC. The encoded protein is CSASSRDGPYEQYF.

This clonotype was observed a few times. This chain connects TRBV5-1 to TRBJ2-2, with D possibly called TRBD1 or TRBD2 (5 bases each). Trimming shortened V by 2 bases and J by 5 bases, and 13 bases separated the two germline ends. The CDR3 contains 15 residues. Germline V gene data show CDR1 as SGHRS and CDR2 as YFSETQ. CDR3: CASSLTGTRTGELFF. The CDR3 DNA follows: TGCGCCAGCAGCTTAACCGGGACCCGGACCGGGGAGCTGTTTTTT.